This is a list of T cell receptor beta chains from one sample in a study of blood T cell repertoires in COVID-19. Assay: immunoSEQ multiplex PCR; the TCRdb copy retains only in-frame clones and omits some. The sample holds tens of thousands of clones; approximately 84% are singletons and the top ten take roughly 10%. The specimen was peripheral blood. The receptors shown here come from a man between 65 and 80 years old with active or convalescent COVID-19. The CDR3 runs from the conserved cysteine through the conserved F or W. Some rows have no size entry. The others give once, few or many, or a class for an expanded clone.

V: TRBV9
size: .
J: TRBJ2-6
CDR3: CASSLRDLAISGANVLTF

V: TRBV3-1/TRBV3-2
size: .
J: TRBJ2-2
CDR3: CASRPGAGELFF

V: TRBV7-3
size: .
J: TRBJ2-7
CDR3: CASSLGLDYEQYF

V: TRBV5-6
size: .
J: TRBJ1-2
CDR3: CASSLRQGGSYGYTF

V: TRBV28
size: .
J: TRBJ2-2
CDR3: CASSWGGRTGELFF

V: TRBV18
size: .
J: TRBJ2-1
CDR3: CASSPRQGVHNEQFF

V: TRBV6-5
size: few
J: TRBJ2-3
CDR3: CASSTGLAGYDTQYF

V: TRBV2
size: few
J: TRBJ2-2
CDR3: CASSERQGGTGELFF

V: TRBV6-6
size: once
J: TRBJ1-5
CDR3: CASTARGQVTYQPQHF

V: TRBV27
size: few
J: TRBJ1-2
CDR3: CASSRRGPYGYTF

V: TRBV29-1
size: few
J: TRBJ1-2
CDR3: CSVEDRRGGNYGYTF

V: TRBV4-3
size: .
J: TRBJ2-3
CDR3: CASSQVVIGTSANTQYF

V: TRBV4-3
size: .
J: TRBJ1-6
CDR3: CASSQEEGARSKVYNSPLHF

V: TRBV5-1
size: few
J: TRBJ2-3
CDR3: CASRLTSDTQYF

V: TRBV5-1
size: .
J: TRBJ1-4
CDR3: CASSEDRVDEKLFF

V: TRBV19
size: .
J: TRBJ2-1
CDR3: CASSIDERRGSYNEQFF

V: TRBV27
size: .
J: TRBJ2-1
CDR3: CASSLRVGVDEQFF

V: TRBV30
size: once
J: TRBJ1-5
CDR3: CAWREPGRGQPQHF